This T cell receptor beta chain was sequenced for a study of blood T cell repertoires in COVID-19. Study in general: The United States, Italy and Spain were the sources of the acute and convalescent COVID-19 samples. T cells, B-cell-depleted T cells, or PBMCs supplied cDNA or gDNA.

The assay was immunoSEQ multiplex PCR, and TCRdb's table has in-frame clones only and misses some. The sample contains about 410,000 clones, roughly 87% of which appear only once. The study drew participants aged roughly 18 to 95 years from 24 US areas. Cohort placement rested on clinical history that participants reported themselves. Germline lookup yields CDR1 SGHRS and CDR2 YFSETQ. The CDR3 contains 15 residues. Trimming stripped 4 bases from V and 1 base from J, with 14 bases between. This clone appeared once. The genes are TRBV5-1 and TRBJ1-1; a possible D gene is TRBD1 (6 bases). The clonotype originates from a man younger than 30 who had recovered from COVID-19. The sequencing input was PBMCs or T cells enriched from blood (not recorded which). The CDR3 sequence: CASSTSYRENTEAFF. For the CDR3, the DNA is TGCGCCAGCAGCACCTCATACAGGGAGAACACTGAAGCTTTCTTT. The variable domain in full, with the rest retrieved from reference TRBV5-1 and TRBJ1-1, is KAGVTQTPRYLIKTRGQQVTLSCSPISGHRSVSWYQQTPGQGLQFLFEYFSETQRNKGNFPGRFSGRQFSNSRSEMNVSTLELGDSALYLCASSTSYRENTEAFFGQGTRLTVV.